These 25 T cell receptor beta chains were all obtained from the same sample, sequenced in a study of beta chain features in type 1 diabetes. cDNA synthesis used the whole RNA isolate, giving expressed TCRB sequences. Some clones are missing from TCRdb's copy, which holds only in-frame ones; the method was immunoSEQ multiplex PCR. The sample has about 250,000 clones, 12% to 15% seen once. The source material was naive CD4+ T cells from blood. The receptors here all came from a woman between 40 and 50 years old in good health.

This chain links TRBV4-3 with TRBJ2-3; TRBD2 might be the D (7 bases). CDR3 size: 16 residues. Germline V gives CDR1 LGHNA, CDR2 YSLEER. Trimming pared 4 bases from V and 0 bases from J, leaving 14 bases between. This CDR3 is CASSLNGGLSTDTQYF. CDR3 in DNA: TGCGCCAGCAGCCTCAACGGGGGGCTGAGCACAGATACGCAGTATTTT.

A few counts support this clone. This chain joins TRBV5-1 and TRBJ2-1; 7 bases align to TRBD1. The germline V gene has CDR1 SGHRS and CDR2 YFSETQ. The CDR3 totals 13 residues. J lost 4 bases, V lost 5 bases, and 3 bases had no gene match. The CDR3 DNA sequence: TGCGCCAGCAGTCCGGACAGGTACAATGAGCAGTTCTTC. Its translation: CASSPDRYNEQFF.

The rearrangement uses TRBV10-2 and TRBJ2-3; 7 positions match TRBD1. Germline lookup yields CDR1 WSHSY and CDR2 SAAADI. Trimming removed 3 bases from V and 1 base from J; junction bases left unmatched: 4. The CDR3 runs to 15 residues. The CDR3 bases are TGCGCCAGCAGTGACTCCGGGACAGGCACAGATACGCAGTATTTT. It codes for CASSDSGTGTDTQYF.

The chain combines TRBV7-6 with TRBJ2-1, with 8 bases lining up with TRBD1. CDR1 is SGHVS, CDR2 FNYEAQ, per germline. V shed 6 bases, J shed 6 bases, and the junction held 13 bases outside the gene matches. This CDR3 spans 16 amino acids. CDR3 bases: TGTGCCAGCAGACTCAATGCAGGGGGCTTTGGCAATGAGCAGTTCTTC. Translating gives CASRLNAGGFGNEQFF.

V gene TRBV7-2 combines with J gene TRBJ2-5, with 10 bases lining up with TRBD1. The junction had 5 bases not matched to a gene; V was cut back by 5 bases and J by 5 bases. The CDR3 covers 14 residues. Germline-derived CDR1 and CDR2 are SGHTA and FQGNSA. The CDR3 sequence: CASSPDRGRETQYF. The CDR3 DNA follows: TGTGCCAGCAGCCCCGACAGGGGGCGCGAGACCCAGTACTTC.

This clone was seen more than once but under ten times. CDR3 region: CASTYPGLAGGTGELFF. The CDR3 nucleotides read TGTGCCAGTACCTATCCCGGACTAGCGGGGGGAACCGGGGAGCTGTTTTTT. V gene TRBV19 combines with J gene TRBJ2-2; 14 bases agree with TRBD2. Unmatched junction bases numbered 9, after V lost 7 bases and J lost 5 bases. The germline CDR1 and CDR2 sequences are LNHDA and SQIVND (reference sequence). The CDR3 loop spans 17 amino acids. The whole variable domain, remainder taken from reference TRBV19 and TRBJ2-2, is DGGITQSPKYLFRKEGQNVTLSCEQNLNHDAMYWYRQDPGQGLRLIYYSQIVNDFQKGDIAEGYSVSREKKESFPLTVTSAQKNPTAFYLCASTYPGLAGGTGELFFGEGSRLTVL.

The rearrangement joins TRBV1 to TRBJ1-3; the DNA was not used to check the table's D call, TRBD1. TRBV1 is assigned pseudogene status. This CDR3 comprises 13 residues. DNA of the CDR3: TGCACCAGCCCATCTTCCAGGGGGGACACCATATATTTT. It specifies CTSPSSRGDTIYF.

The table lists this clone with a few counts. This chain links TRBV18 with TRBJ1-2; D not resolved. The germline V gene encodes CDR1 KGHSH and CDR2 LQKENI. V lost 4 bases and J lost 4, with 7 bases in between. CDR3 length: 12 amino acids. The CDR3 reads CASSLNSYGYTF. DNA for the CDR3: TGTGCCAGCTCACTAAACAGCTATGGCTACACCTTC.

This clone was counted a few times. Distinct nucleotide sequences in the sample also encode this CDR3. V gene TRBV5-1 combines with J gene TRBJ2-3; D remains unclear. V shed 4 bases and J shed 4 bases, with 7 bases lying between them. CDR3 length equals 12 residues. Germline CDR1 reads SGHRS; CDR2 reads YFSETQ. CDR3 in DNA: TGCGCCAGCAGCCAAGAGGCAGATACGCAGTATTTT. Encoded protein: CASSQEADTQYF.

This clone has only a few counts. V gene TRBV27 combines with J gene TRBJ2-7, with unresolved D. The CDR3 is 14 amino acids. V was shortened by 5 bases and J by 5 bases, with 16 bases between the two germline ends. The germline gives CDR1 MNHEY, CDR2 SMNVEV (reference sequence). This CDR3 reads CASSTGSSIDEQYF. CDR3 bases: TGTGCCAGCAGTACCGGGTCCTCCATCGACGAGCAGTACTTC.

The V gene is TRBV18, the J gene TRBJ2-5; D is ambiguous. V shed 0 bases and J shed 1 base, with 3 bases lying between them. The germline V gene encodes CDR1 KGHSH and CDR2 LQKENI. CDR3 size: 13 residues. The CDR3 nucleotides are TGTGCCAGCTCACCACCAGCCCAAGAGACCCAGTACTTC. Protein product: CASSPPAQETQYF.

The gene calls are TRBV29-1 and TRBJ1-5, with D tentatively TRBD1 (5 bases). CDR3 length: 15 amino acids. Germline CDR1 is SQVTM and CDR2 is ANQGSEA. V was shortened by 4 bases and J by 7 bases, with 20 bases between the two germline ends. This chain's CDR3 is CSVVLGGPREQPQHF. CDR3 DNA: TGCAGCGTTGTCCTGGGGGGACCTCGTGAACAGCCCCAGCATTTT.

The gene calls are TRBV19 and TRBJ2-5; TRBD2 matches at 10 bases. The ends lost 4 bases at V and 5 bases at J; junction bases unmatched: 7. Per germline, CDR1 LNHDA and CDR2 SQIVND (reference sequence). The length of the CDR3 is 15 residues. The CDR3 sequence: CASSNSGGAHETQYF. The CDR3 DNA follows: TGTGCCAGTAGTAACAGCGGGGGGGCCCACGAGACCCAGTACTTC.

The V call is TRBV14, the J call TRBJ1-3; 7 nucleotides line up with TRBD1. V dropped 8 bases and J dropped 3; count of bases not matched to a gene: 10. From germline, CDR1 is SGHDN and CDR2 FVKESK. The length of the CDR3 is 15 residues. In nucleotides, the CDR3 is TGTGCCAGCCAACCCGCCGGGACAGTTGGAAACACCATATATTTT. It translates to CASQPAGTVGNTIYF.

The table lists this clone with a few counts. The gene calls are TRBV5-6 and TRBJ1-1, with TRBD1 identical over 8 bases. Germline V lookup: CDR1 SGHDT, CDR2 YYEEEE. V lost 4 bases and J lost 5; bases outside the gene matches: 10. The CDR3 covers 15 residues. In DNA form, the CDR3 reads TGTGCCAGCAGCCTTGGACAGGGCGGTTGGACTGAAGCTTTCTTT. Its protein is CASSLGQGGWTEAFF.

This chain connects TRBV7-9 to TRBJ1-2; D ambiguous. Trimming cost V 5 bases and J 9 bases, with 19 bases left between them. In germline, CDR1 is SEHNR, CDR2 FQNEAQ (reference sequence). The CDR3 spans 14 residues. CDR3 region: CASSPTRRWPSYTF. The CDR3 coding sequence is TGTGCCAGCAGCCCGACCAGGAGGTGGCCTAGCTACACCTTC.

This clone has a handful of counts. V gene TRBV2 combines with J gene TRBJ1-1, with a possible D match to TRBD1 (6 bases). Trimming removed 8 bases from V and 0 bases from J, with 7 bases in between. Germline V gene sequence: CDR1 SNHLY, CDR2 FYNNEI. The length of the CDR3 is 12 residues. CDR3 coding DNA: TGTGCCAGCGACAGGATGAACACTGAAGCTTTCTTT. Residues: CASDRMNTEAFF.

The genes are TRBV5-1 and TRBJ2-4; D might be TRBD2 (6 bases). V shed 3 bases and J shed 8 bases, with 15 bases lying between them. CDR3 size: 14 residues. Germline-derived CDR1 and CDR2 are SGHRS and YFSETQ. This CDR3 is CASSSGTLEDIQYF. CDR3 nucleotides: TGCGCCAGCAGCTCCGGGACTCTCGAGGACATTCAGTACTTC.

V and J are TRBV6-6 and TRBJ2-7, with D perhaps matching TRBD2 (6 bases). The germline V and J ends were trimmed by 4 bases and 7 bases, with 14 bases remaining between them. This CDR3 is built from 13 residues. Looked up from germline, CDR1 is MNHNY and CDR2 is SVGAGI (reference sequence). The CDR3 DNA sequence: TGTGCCAGCAGTTCGGGACTCCGCCTGGAGCAGTACTTC. It codes for CASSSGLRLEQYF.

V usage is TRBV2 and J usage is TRBJ2-1, with 11 positions matching TRBD2. CDR3 length: 14 residues. Germline trimming cut 8 bases from V and 7 bases from J; bases unmatched to any gene: 7. Germline-derived CDR1 and CDR2 are SNHLY and FYNNEI. Here the CDR3 reads CASDRLAGGNEQFF. CDR3 nucleotide sequence: TGTGCCAGCGATCGATTAGCGGGGGGGAATGAGCAGTTCTTC. The full variable domain, with the rest looked up from reference TRBV2 and TRBJ2-1, is EPEVTQTPSHQVTQMGQEVILRCVPISNHLYFYWYRQILGQKVEFLVSFYNNEISEKSEIFDDQFSVERPDGSNFTLKIRSTKLEDSAMYFCASDRLAGGNEQFFGPGTRLTVL.

In this sample, this clone turned up a few times. The gene calls are TRBV11-2 and TRBJ1-2; D unresolved. Germline V gene lookup returns CDR1 SGHAT and CDR2 FQNNGV. This CDR3 region has 13 residues. Trimming took off 5 bases at V and 3 bases at J, with 10 bases between the two ends. CDR3 protein: CASSPRAYYGYTF. The CDR3, as DNA: TGTGCCAGCAGCCCGAGGGCGTACTATGGCTACACCTTC.

This clone was seen a few times. CDR3 DNA: TGTGCCAGCGGGGGGACAGGCAGGAACACTGAAGCTTTCTTT. Translated, it gives CASGGTGRNTEAFF. The chain joins TRBV25-1 to TRBJ1-1; 8 nucleotides match TRBD1. The CDR3 totals 14 residues. The ends lost 8 bases at V and 1 base at J; junction bases unmatched: 6. CDR1 is MGHDK and CDR2 is SYGVNS in the germline V gene.

This clone showed up just a few times. The DNA of the CDR3 is TGCGCCAGCGGACTAGCGGGGGGACACCTTAACGCCACAGATACGCAGTATTTT. Its translation is CASGLAGGHLNATDTQYF. The rearrangement links TRBV5-1 to TRBJ2-3; 14 bases match TRBD2. The trim removed 7 bases at V and 2 bases at J, leaving 12 bases unmatched. Germline lookup yields CDR1 SGHRS and CDR2 YFSETQ. The CDR3 loop spans 18 amino acids.

This clone appeared a few times. The chain employs TRBV4-1 and TRBJ2-1; D is uncertain. Germline V gene data show CDR1 as MGHRA and CDR2 as YSYEKL. Trimming removed 3 bases at V and 6 bases at J, with 12 bases between. CDR3 length: 14 residues. The CDR3 spells CASSQRILSNEQFF. The CDR3 region has the DNA TGCGCCAGCAGCCAGCGGATTCTCTCCAATGAGCAGTTCTTC.

The genes are TRBV5-4 and TRBJ2-5, with TRBD2 matching over 11 bases. The CDR3 sequence is 15 residues long. Unmatched junction bases numbered 6, after V lost 6 bases and J lost 2 bases. Germline CDR1 SGHNT, CDR2 YYREEE (reference sequence). The CDR3 region has the DNA TGTGCCAGCACCTACCGGACTAGCGGGCAAGAGACCCAGTACTTC. Translating it yields CASTYRTSGQETQYF.